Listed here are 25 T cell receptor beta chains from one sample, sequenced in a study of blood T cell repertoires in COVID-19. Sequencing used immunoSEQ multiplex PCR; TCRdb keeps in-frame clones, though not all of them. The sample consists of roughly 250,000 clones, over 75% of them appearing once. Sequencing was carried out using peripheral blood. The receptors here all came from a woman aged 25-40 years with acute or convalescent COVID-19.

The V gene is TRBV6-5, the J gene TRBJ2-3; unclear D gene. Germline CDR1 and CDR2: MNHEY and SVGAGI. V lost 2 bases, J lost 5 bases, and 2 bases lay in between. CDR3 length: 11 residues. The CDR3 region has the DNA TGTGCCAGCAGTTACCTAGATACGCAGTATTTT. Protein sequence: CASSYLDTQYF.

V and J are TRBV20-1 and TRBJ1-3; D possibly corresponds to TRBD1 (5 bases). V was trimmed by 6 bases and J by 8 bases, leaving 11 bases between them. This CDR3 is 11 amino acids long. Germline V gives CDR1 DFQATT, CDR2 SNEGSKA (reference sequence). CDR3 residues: CSAAKGDTIYF. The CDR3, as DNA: TGCAGTGCAGCGAAAGGGGACACCATATATTTT.

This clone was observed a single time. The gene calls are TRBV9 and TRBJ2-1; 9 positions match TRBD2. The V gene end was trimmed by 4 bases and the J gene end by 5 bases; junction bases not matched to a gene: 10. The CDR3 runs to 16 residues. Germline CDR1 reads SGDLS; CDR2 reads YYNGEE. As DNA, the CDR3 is TGTGCCAGCAGCCCCACTAGCGGGCCATTTAACAATGAGCAGTTCTTC. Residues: CASSPTSGPFNNEQFF.

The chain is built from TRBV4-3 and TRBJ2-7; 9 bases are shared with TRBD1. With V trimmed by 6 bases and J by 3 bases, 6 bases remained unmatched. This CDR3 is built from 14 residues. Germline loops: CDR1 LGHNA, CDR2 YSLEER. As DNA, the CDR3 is TGCGCCAGCAGTCGGGACAGGGCGAACTACGAGCAGTACTTC. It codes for CASSRDRANYEQYF.

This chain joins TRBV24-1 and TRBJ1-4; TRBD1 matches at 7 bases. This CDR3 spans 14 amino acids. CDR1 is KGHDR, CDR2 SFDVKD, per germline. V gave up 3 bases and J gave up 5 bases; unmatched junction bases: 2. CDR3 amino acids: CATSDTGQNEKLFF. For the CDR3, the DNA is TGTGCCACCAGTGATACGGGACAGAATGAAAAACTGTTTTTT.

As DNA, the CDR3 is TGTGCCAGTAGTCTGTCCAGGGGGCGCGAGCAGTACTTC. Protein: CASSLSRGREQYF. This sequence joins TRBV19 and TRBJ2-7; TRBD1 matches at 8 bases. With 5 bases clipped from V and 6 bases from J, the junction kept 6 bases outside the gene matches. CDR1 LNHDA and CDR2 SQIVND come from the germline V gene (reference sequence). The CDR3 extends over 13 amino acids.

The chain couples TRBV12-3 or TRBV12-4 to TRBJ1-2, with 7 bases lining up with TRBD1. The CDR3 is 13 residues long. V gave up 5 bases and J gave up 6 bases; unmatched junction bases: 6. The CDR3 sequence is CASSGGQRNGYTF. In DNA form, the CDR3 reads TGTGCCAGCAGTGGGGGACAGCGAAATGGCTACACCTTC.

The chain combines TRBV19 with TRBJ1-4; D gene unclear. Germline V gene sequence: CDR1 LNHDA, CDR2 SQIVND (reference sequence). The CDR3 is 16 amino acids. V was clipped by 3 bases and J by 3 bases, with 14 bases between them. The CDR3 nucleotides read TGTGCCAGTAGTATTCGATCGGCGGCCCCTAATGAAAAACTGTTTTTT. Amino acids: CASSIRSAAPNEKLFF. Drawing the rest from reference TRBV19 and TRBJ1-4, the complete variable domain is DGGITQSPKYLFRKEGQNVTLSCEQNLNHDAMYWYRQDPGQGLRLIYYSQIVNDFQKGDIAEGYSVSREKKESFPLTVTSAQKNPTAFYLCASSIRSAAPNEKLFFGSGTQLSVL.

In DNA form, the CDR3 reads TGCGCCAGCAGCTTGGCCGCGGGGGCAGGGTTGGGGAACACTGAAGCTTTCTTT. Encoded protein: CASSLAAGAGLGNTEAFF. The V gene is TRBV5-1, the J gene TRBJ1-1, with D maybe TRBD1 (6 bases). The CDR3 sequence is 18 residues long. Germline V gene data show CDR1 as SGHRS and CDR2 as YFSETQ. V shed 0 bases and J shed 1 base, with 19 bases lying between them.

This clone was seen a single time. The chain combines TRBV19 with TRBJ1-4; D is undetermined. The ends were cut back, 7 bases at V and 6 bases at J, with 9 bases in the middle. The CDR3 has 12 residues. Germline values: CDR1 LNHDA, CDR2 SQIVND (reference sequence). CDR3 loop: CASKEGYEKLFF. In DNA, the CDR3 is TGTGCCAGTAAAGAGGGTTATGAAAAACTGTTTTTT.

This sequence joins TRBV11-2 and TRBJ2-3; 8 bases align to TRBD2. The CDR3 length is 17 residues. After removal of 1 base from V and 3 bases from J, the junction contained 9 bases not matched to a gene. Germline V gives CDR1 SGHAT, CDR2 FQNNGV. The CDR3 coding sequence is TGTGCCAGCAGCTTAGTCCCAGCGGGAGTTGGGACAGATACGCAGTATTTT. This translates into CASSLVPAGVGTDTQYF.

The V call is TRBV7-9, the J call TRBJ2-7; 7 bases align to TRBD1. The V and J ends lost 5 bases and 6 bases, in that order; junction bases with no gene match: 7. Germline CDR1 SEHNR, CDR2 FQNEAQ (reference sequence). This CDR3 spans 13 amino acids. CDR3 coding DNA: TGTGCCAGCAGCATCAAACAGGGGAGCGAGCAGTACTTC. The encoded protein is CASSIKQGSEQYF.

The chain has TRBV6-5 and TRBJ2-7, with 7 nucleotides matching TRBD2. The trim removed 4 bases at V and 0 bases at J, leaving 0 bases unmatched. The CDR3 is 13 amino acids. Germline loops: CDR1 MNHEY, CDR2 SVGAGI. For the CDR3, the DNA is TGTGCCAGCAGTTCTAGCGGCTCCTACGAGCAGTACTTC. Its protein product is CASSSSGSYEQYF.

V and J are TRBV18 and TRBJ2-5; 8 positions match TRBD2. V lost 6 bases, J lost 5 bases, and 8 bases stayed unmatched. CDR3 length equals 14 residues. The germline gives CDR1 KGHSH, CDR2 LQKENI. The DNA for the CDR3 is TGTGCCAGCTCGACCGGGACTAGGAGGGAGACCCAGTACTTC. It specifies CASSTGTRRETQYF.

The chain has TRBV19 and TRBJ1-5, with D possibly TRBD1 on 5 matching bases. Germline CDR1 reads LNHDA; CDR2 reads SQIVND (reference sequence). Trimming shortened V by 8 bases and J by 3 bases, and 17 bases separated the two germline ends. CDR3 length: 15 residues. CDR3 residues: CASQTTQVYNQPQHF. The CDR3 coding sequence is TGTGCCAGTCAAACTACACAGGTATACAATCAGCCCCAGCATTTT.

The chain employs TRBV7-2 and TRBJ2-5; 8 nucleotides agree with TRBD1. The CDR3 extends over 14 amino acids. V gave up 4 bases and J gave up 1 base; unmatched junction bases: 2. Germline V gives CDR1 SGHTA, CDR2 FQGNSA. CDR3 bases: TGTGCCAGCAGCTATCAGGGGGCCCAAGAGACCCAGTACTTC. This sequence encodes CASSYQGAQETQYF.

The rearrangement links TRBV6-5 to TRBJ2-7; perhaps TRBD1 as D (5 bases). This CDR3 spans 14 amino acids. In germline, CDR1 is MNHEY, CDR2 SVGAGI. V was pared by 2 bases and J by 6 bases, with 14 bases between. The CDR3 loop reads CASSYKGSLREQYF. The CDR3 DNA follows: TGTGCCAGCAGTTACAAGGGGTCGCTTCGCGAGCAGTACTTC.

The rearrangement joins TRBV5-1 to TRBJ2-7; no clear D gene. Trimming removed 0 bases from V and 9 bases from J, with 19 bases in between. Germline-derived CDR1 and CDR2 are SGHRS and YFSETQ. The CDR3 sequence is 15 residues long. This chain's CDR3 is CASSLDQKTSVGQYF. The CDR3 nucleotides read TGCGCCAGCAGCTTGGATCAAAAGACTTCAGTGGGGCAGTACTTC.

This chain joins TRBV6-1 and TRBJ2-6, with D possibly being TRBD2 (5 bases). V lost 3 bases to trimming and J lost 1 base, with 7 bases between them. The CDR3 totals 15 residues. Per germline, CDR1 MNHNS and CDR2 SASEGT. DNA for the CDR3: TGTGCCAGCAGTGATCCGGGGTCTGGGGCCAACGTCCTGACTTTC. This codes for CASSDPGSGANVLTF.

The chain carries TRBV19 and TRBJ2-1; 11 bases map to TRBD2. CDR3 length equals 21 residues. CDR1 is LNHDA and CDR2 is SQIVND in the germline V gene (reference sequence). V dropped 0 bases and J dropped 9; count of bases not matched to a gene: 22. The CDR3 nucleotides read TGTGCCAGTAGTATAGAAGTAGCCCTCGCTAGCGGGAGGCCCTATAGGGGTGAGCAGTTCTTC. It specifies CASSIEVALASGRPYRGEQFF.

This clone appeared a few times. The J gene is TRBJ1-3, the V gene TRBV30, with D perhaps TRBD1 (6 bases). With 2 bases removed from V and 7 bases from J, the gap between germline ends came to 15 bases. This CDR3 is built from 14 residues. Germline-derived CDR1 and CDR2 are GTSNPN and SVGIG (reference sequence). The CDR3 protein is CAWSWTVASNTIYF. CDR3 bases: TGTGCCTGGAGTTGGACAGTGGCGTCGAACACCATATATTTT.

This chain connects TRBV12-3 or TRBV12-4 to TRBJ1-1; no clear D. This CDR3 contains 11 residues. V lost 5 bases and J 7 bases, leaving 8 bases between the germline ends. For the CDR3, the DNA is TGTGCCAGCAGTCTCTGGAGTGAAGCTTTCTTT. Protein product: CASSLWSEAFF.

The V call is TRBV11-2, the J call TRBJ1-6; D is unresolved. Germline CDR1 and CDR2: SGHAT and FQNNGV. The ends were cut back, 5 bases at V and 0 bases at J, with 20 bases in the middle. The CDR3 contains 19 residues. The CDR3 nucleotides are TGTGCCAGCAGCCCCCGCGGCGGTGGGTTGAGCTCCTATAATTCACCCCTCCACTTT. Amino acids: CASSPRGGGLSSYNSPLHF.

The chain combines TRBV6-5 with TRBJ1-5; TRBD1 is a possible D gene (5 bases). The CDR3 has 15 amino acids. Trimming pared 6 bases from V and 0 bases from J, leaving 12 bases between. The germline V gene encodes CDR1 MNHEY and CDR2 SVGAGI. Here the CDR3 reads CASRGDSNSNQPQHF. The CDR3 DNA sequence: TGTGCCAGCAGGGGGGACTCTAATAGCAATCAGCCCCAGCATTTT.

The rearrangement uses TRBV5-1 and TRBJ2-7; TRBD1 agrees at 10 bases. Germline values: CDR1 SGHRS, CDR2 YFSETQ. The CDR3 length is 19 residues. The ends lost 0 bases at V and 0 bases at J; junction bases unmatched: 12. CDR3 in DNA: TGCGCCAGCAGCTTGGCCGGGACAGGGGAAGGCGCCAGCTCCTACGAGCAGTACTTC. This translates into CASSLAGTGEGASSYEQYF. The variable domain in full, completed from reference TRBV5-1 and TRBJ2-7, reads KAGVTQTPRYLIKTRGQQVTLSCSPISGHRSVSWYQQTPGQGLQFLFEYFSETQRNKGNFPGRFSGRQFSNSRSEMNVSTLELGDSALYLCASSLAGTGEGASSYEQYFGPGTRLTVT.